This T cell receptor beta chain was sequenced in a study of blood T cell repertoires in COVID-19. Produced via immunoSEQ multiplex PCR; TCRdb's table is partial and in-frame only. The sample has around 220,000 clones, 86% seen once. Germline V gives CDR1 LGHDT, CDR2 YNNKEL (reference sequence). V lost 1 base, J lost 5 bases, and 5 bases lay in between. The CDR3 contains 12 residues. This chain uses TRBV3-1 (or the pseudogene TRBV3-2) with TRBJ2-5; the D gene is possibly TRBD2 (5 bases). The sequence derives from a woman aged 50 to 65 with acute or convalescent COVID-19. The sample was peripheral blood. The CDR3: CASSQGGETQYF. The CDR3 DNA reads TGTGCCAGCAGCCAAGGCGGGGAGACCCAGTACTTC.